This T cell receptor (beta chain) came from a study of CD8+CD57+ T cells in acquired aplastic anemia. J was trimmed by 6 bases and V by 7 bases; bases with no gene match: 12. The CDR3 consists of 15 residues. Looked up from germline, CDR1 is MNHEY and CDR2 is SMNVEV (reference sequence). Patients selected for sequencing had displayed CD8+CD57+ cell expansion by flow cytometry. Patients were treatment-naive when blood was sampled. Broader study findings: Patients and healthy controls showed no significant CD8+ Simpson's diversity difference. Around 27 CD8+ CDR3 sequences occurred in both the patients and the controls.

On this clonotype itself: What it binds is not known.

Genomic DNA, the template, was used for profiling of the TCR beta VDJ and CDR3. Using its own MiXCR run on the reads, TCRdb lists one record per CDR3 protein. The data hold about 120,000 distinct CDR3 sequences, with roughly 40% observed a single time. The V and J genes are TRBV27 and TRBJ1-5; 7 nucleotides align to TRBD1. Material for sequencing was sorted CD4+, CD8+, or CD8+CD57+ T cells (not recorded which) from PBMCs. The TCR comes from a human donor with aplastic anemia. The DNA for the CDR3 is TGTGCCAGCACTTTTCCGCCGGCAGGGGGTCAGCCCCAGCATTTT. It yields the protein CASTFPPAGGQPQHF.